This TCR beta chain was observed in a study of T cell responses to AZD1222 COVID-19 vaccine. The study's findings and limits: Without day 14 samples, only post-peak T cell repertoires were studied. Clonal diversity may have been underestimated, and the donors were mostly white British, with more females than males.

Germline CDR1 is MDHEN and CDR2 is SYDVKM. V was cut by 3 bases and J by 8 bases, with 10 bases left in between. The CDR3 has 12 residues. With regard to this clone: The antigen is unknown.

Using immunoSEQ multiplex PCR, the repertoire was profiled, and TCRdb retains in-frame clones only, with some absent. The sample carries approximately 300,000 clones, almost 95% recorded once. This chain uses TRBV28 with TRBJ1-2; a weak D match, TRBD1 (6 bases). The receptor comes from an adult who received the AZD1222 COVID-19 vaccine. The starting material was peripheral blood, obtained 28 days after the second AZD1222 dose. CDR3 loop: CASSLFTGGYTF. For the CDR3, the DNA is TGTGCCAGCAGTTTGTTTACAGGGGGCTACACCTTC.